Given below is one T cell receptor beta chain in context. The method was immunoSEQ multiplex PCR; TCRdb's version includes in-frame clones alone and lacks a portion of them. The sample yields fewer than 45,000 clones, around nine tenths seen once. This specimen belongs to a study of T cell changes during pregnancy in multiple sclerosis. Germline CDR1 reads LNHDA; CDR2 reads SQIVND (reference sequence). V lost 10 bases to trimming and J lost 0 bases; unmatched junction nucleotides: 3. The length of the CDR3 is 13 residues. The sequence derives from a female donor in good health, enrolled as a control in a pregnancy study. The chain couples TRBV19 to TRBJ1-1; TRBD1 aligns across 9 bases. The input for sequencing was CD8+ T cells from peripheral blood mononuclear cells, taken after pregnancy. DNA for the CDR3: TGTGCCACCGGACAGGGGATGAACACTGAAGCTTTCTTT. This sequence encodes CATGQGMNTEAFF.